One sample yielded the 28 T cell receptor beta chains listed below, sequenced in a study of OX40 agonist ivuxolimab in advanced cancers. TCRdb's copy holds only in-frame clones and misses some; the assay was immunoSEQ multiplex PCR. The table lists around 23,000 clones, 84% of them singletons. The sequenced sample was CD4+ or CD8+ T cells sorted from blood, obtained in a trial of the OX40 agonist ivuxolimab. The receptors were sampled from an adult with an advanced solid tumor such as melanoma, head and neck, liver or kidney cancer.

CDR3 residues: CASSEGGGRASEQYF. In nucleotides, the CDR3 is TGTGCCAGCAGTGAAGGGGGGGGGAGGGCCTCCGAGCAGTACTTC. The rearrangement links TRBV6-1 to TRBJ2-7; 7 nucleotides match TRBD2. CDR3 size: 15 residues. The V gene's germline CDR1 is MNHNS and CDR2 SASEGT. V lost 1 base and J lost 6; bases outside the gene matches: 9.

The chain joins TRBV4-1 to TRBJ2-7, with D possibly being TRBD1 (6 bases). The CDR3 contains 16 residues. Trimming cost V 0 bases and J 2 bases, with 14 bases left between them. Germline V gene lookup returns CDR1 MGHRA and CDR2 YSYEKL. The CDR3 loop reads CASSQDIRGTPYEQYF. CDR3 DNA: TGCGCCAGCAGCCAAGATATAAGGGGGACCCCCTACGAGCAGTACTTC.

The V and J genes are TRBV5-1 and TRBJ2-7, with D uncertain. This CDR3 is 13 amino acids long. Deletions cut 4 bases from V and 5 bases from J, with 13 bases between. Per the germline V gene, CDR1 is SGHRS and CDR2 is YFSETQ. CDR3 residues: CASSAESLDEQYF. In DNA, the CDR3 is TGCGCCAGCAGCGCCGAATCGCTTGACGAGCAGTACTTC.

This clone appeared a few times. The chain carries TRBV7-6 and TRBJ1-3; no firm D call. V was shortened by 1 base and J by 0 bases, with 13 bases between the two germline ends. CDR1 is SGHVS, CDR2 FNYEAQ, per germline. The CDR3 totals 17 residues. This CDR3 reads CASSLESGRSSGNTIYF. For the CDR3, the DNA is TGTGCCAGCAGCTTAGAGAGCGGACGGAGCTCTGGAAACACCATATATTTT.

CDR3 sequence reads: CASSQVQRDTEAFF. As DNA, the CDR3 is TGCGCCAGCAGCCAAGTCCAAAGGGACACTGAAGCTTTCTTT. The chain uses TRBV4-1 and TRBJ1-1; D remains unclear. The germline gives CDR1 MGHRA, CDR2 YSYEKL. The CDR3 extends over 14 amino acids. The V gene lost 1 base and the J gene lost 3 bases, with 9 bases spanning the gap.

DNA for the CDR3: TGCGCCAGCAGCTGGGGCCCCCCAAAGAGTGAGCAGTTCTTC. Protein: CASSWGPPKSEQFF. The V gene is TRBV4-1, the J gene TRBJ2-1; the D gene is possibly TRBD1 (5 bases). The CDR3 loop spans 14 amino acids. Deletions cut 5 bases from V and 9 bases from J, with 17 bases between. The germline V gene has CDR1 MGHRA and CDR2 YSYEKL.

The V and J genes are TRBV5-1 and TRBJ2-1; D gene uncertain. The CDR3 is 12 amino acids. V was shortened by 3 bases and J by 6 bases, with 7 bases between the two germline ends. The V gene's germline CDR1 is SGHRS and CDR2 YFSETQ. This CDR3 is CASSSFSNEQFF. CDR3 DNA sequence: TGCGCCAGCAGCTCATTCAGCAATGAGCAGTTCTTC. Together with reference TRBV5-1 and TRBJ2-1, the CDR3 gives the full variable domain: KAGVTQTPRYLIKTRGQQVTLSCSPISGHRSVSWYQQTPGQGLQFLFEYFSETQRNKGNFPGRFSGRQFSNSRSEMNVSTLELGDSALYLCASSSFSNEQFFGPGTRLTVL.

The V and J genes are TRBV5-1 and TRBJ2-7; possibly TRBD2 for D (6 bases). There are 18 residues in the CDR3. CDR1 is SGHRS, CDR2 YFSETQ, per germline. The V end was cut by 0 bases, the J end by 4 bases, with 23 bases between. The DNA of the CDR3 is TGCGCCAGCAGCTTGGGGGGGACCGCAAGCGGGTTAGGGTACGAGCAGTACTTC. This encodes CASSLGGTASGLGYEQYF.

This clone was seen a handful of times. The J gene is TRBJ1-2, the V gene TRBV5-4; no firm D call. The CDR3 is made up of 14 amino acids. CDR1 SGHNT and CDR2 YYREEE come from the germline V gene (reference sequence). Trimming pared 2 bases from V and 8 bases from J, leaving 16 bases between. DNA of the CDR3: TGTGCCAGCAGCTTTATCTGGGCCCCTGACGGCTACACCTTC. Encoded protein: CASSFIWAPDGYTF.

This clone has only a few counts. The V gene is TRBV2, the J gene TRBJ2-7; perhaps TRBD2 as D (5 bases). CDR3 length: 14 amino acids. The V end lost 3 bases, the J end lost 4 bases, and 13 bases lay between the germline ends. Germline CDR1 SNHLY, CDR2 FYNNEI. CDR3 bases: TGTGCCAGCAGTGACGACCTACGGAGGTACGAGCAGTACTTC. This codes for CASSDDLRRYEQYF.

The rearrangement uses TRBV5-5 and TRBJ2-7, with a weak D call TRBD1 (5 bases). Trimming left V 0 bases short and J 0 bases short, with 10 bases between. The CDR3 runs 15 residues. CDR1 SGHKS and CDR2 YYEKEE come from the germline V gene (reference sequence). CDR3 in DNA: TGTGCCAGCAGCTTGGTACAGGATAGCTCCTACGAGCAGTACTTC. It translates to CASSLVQDSSYEQYF.

The chain links TRBV6-4 to TRBJ2-2; 9 positions match TRBD1. Germline trimming cut 5 bases from V and 5 bases from J; bases unmatched to any gene: 6. Germline lookup yields CDR1 MRHNA and CDR2 SNTAGT. The CDR3 is 15 amino acids. As DNA, the CDR3 is TGTGCCAGCAGTCCCGGGACAGGGTCGACCGGGGAGCTGTTTTTT. Translating it yields CASSPGTGSTGELFF.

This clone appeared a few times. The gene calls are TRBV4-1 and TRBJ2-7; 8 nucleotides align to TRBD2. The J segment lost 4 bases and the V segment lost 5 bases, leaving 7 bases of the junction unmatched. The length of the CDR3 is 14 residues. Germline V lookup: CDR1 MGHRA, CDR2 YSYEKL. CDR3 DNA sequence: TGCGCCAGCAGCTACGTAGCGGGGACGTACGAGCAGTACTTC. The encoded protein is CASSYVAGTYEQYF.

This chain links TRBV5-6 with TRBJ2-2; a weak D match, TRBD1 (5 bases). This CDR3 is built from 16 residues. Trimming took off 1 base at V and 7 bases at J, with 17 bases between the two ends. Germline CDR1 reads SGHDT; CDR2 reads YYEEEE. The CDR3 sequence is CASSLYSGMTNGELFF. In DNA, the CDR3 is TGTGCCAGCAGCTTGTATTCAGGGATGACAAACGGGGAGCTGTTTTTT.

The chain uses TRBV19 and TRBJ2-2; D unresolved. Germline lookup yields CDR1 LNHDA and CDR2 SQIVND (reference sequence). Trimming pared 3 bases from V and 7 bases from J, leaving 6 bases between. This CDR3 spans 12 amino acids. The CDR3 bases are TGTGCCAGTAGTATTATTGGCGGGGAGCTGTTTTTT. This sequence encodes CASSIIGGELFF.

The chain uses TRBV27 and TRBJ2-5, with a possible D match to TRBD1 (5 bases). The DNA matches TRBJ2-7 better at its end, which makes the J call doubtful. The germline V gene has CDR1 MNHEY and CDR2 SMNVEV (reference sequence). The CDR3 loop spans 15 amino acids. This chain's CDR3 is CASSLSTQGSYEQYF. CDR3 coding DNA: TGTGCCAGCAGTTTATCGACGCAGGGTTCCTACGAGCAGTACTTC.

The CDR3 DNA is TGTGCCAGCAGTTTATCAAGGACAGGGGCCTTCTTTTATGGCTACACCTTC. This codes for CASSLSRTGAFFYGYTF. V usage is TRBV27 and J usage is TRBJ1-2; 9 bases map to TRBD1. Germline CDR1 and CDR2: MNHEY and SMNVEV (reference sequence). This CDR3 is built from 17 residues. V shed 0 bases, J shed 5 bases, and the junction held 10 bases outside the gene matches.

The chain recombines TRBV27 with TRBJ1-1; D possibly corresponds to TRBD1 (5 bases). The CDR3 runs 15 residues. Per the germline V gene, CDR1 is MNHEY and CDR2 is SMNVEV (reference sequence). V was trimmed by 3 bases and J by 1 base, leaving 12 bases between them. CDR3 loop: CASSFGTKGNTEAFF. CDR3 DNA sequence: TGTGCCAGCAGTTTTGGGACCAAGGGGAACACTGAAGCTTTCTTT.

The chain has TRBV27 and TRBJ2-7; D ambiguous. Trimming left V 2 bases short and J 0 bases short, with 8 bases between. This CDR3 region has 14 residues. Per germline, CDR1 MNHEY and CDR2 SMNVEV (reference sequence). CDR3 sequence (DNA): TGTGCCAGCAGTTTAGGGTCCTACTCCTACGAGCAGTACTTC. Translating gives CASSLGSYSYEQYF.

The genes are TRBV6-1 and TRBJ2-6; D is undetermined. Looked up from germline, CDR1 is MNHNS and CDR2 is SASEGT. The length of the CDR3 is 15 residues. Trimming removed 0 bases at V and 0 bases at J, with 3 bases between. The CDR3 bases are TGTGCCAGCAGTGAAGCGGGCTCTGGGGCCAACGTCCTGACTTTC. Protein sequence: CASSEAGSGANVLTF.

This clone has a single count. The rearrangement joins TRBV7-3 to TRBJ2-3; D may match TRBD1 or TRBD2 (5 bases each). V lost 4 bases, J lost 3 bases, and 26 bases lay in between. This CDR3 region has 19 residues. Germline loops: CDR1 SGHTA, CDR2 FQGTGA. CDR3 sequence (DNA): TGTGCCAGCAGCTGGAAAGCTGGGACGCCGAGATCAGAAACAGATACGCAGTATTTT. Protein: CASSWKAGTPRSETDTQYF.

V is TRBV27 and J is TRBJ2-1; D may match TRBD1 or TRBD2 (5 bases each). The V gene's germline CDR1 is MNHEY and CDR2 SMNVEV (reference sequence). This CDR3 spans 13 amino acids. The germline V and J ends were trimmed by 5 bases and 4 bases, with 9 bases remaining between them. This chain's CDR3 is CASSRGAYNEQFF. CDR3 nucleotides: TGTGCCAGCAGTCGGGGCGCGTACAATGAGCAGTTCTTC.

V usage is TRBV6-5 and J usage is TRBJ1-1; the match to TRBD1 covers 9 bases. The CDR3 spans 15 residues. CDR1 MNHEY and CDR2 SVGAGI come from the germline V gene. The CDR3 loop reads CAVRETGGSHTEAFF. The DNA for the CDR3 is TGTGCGGTCAGGGAAACAGGGGGCAGTCACACTGAAGCTTTCTTT.

The V and J genes are TRBV6-4 and TRBJ2-1; D call uncertain. The V gene's germline CDR1 is MRHNA and CDR2 SNTAGT. The V gene lost 5 bases and the J gene lost 3 bases, with 8 bases spanning the gap. The CDR3 has 13 residues. In nucleotides, the CDR3 is TGTGCCAGCAGTCGGTCGGTCTACAATGAGCAGTTCTTC. Its translation is CASSRSVYNEQFF.

This clone appeared a few times. The chain is built from TRBV27 and TRBJ1-2; perhaps TRBD1 as D (6 bases). Per germline, CDR1 MNHEY and CDR2 SMNVEV (reference sequence). CDR3 size: 11 residues. V shed 11 bases and J shed 7 bases, with 14 bases lying between them. CDR3 DNA: TGTGCCGCGGGGGCGGGCCTTGGCTACACCTTC. Translating gives CAAGAGLGYTF.

This chain joins TRBV6-4 and TRBJ2-2, with TRBD1 matching over 7 bases. There are 18 residues in the CDR3. With 5 bases clipped from V and 3 bases from J, the junction kept 15 bases outside the gene matches. In germline, CDR1 is MRHNA, CDR2 SNTAGT. The CDR3 DNA sequence: TGTGCCAGCAGTCCCGGGTGGACCGGGACAGATTACACCGGGGAGCTGTTTTTT. Its translation is CASSPGWTGTDYTGELFF.

This chain connects TRBV4-2 to TRBJ1-4; 7 positions match TRBD1. The CDR3 has 19 amino acids. The junction had 17 bases not matched to a gene; V was cut back by 4 bases and J by 3 bases. CDR1 LGHNA and CDR2 YNFKEQ come from the germline V gene. CDR3 loop: CASSPLTTGTATSNEKLFF. CDR3 nucleotides: TGTGCCAGCAGCCCTCTTACGACCGGGACAGCCACCTCTAATGAAAAACTGTTTTTT.

The chain links TRBV9 to TRBJ2-1, with TRBD2 as a possible D gene (6 bases). This CDR3 contains 14 residues. Per germline, CDR1 SGDLS and CDR2 YYNGEE. V was cut by 4 bases and J by 7 bases, with 15 bases left in between. CDR3 coding DNA: TGTGCCAGCAGCACCCGGGACTCCCGGAATGAGCAGTTCTTC. This codes for CASSTRDSRNEQFF.